Described below is a single TCR beta chain sequence and its context. The target of this receptor is not known. Base qualities are not provided; no much larger clone lies one nucleotide away. The sample belongs to a study of T cell responses to AZD1222 COVID-19 vaccine (dated by TCRdb to the early 2020s). About the study as a whole: TCR sequencing covered roughly 230 trial participants: 207 given two doses of AZD1222 and about 26 given two doses of MenACWY control vaccine. Trial participants were enrolled by age into subgroups of 18-55, 56-69 and 70-plus years, and roughly 160, 29 and 62 TCR-sequenced participants, respectively, were included in these subgroups. The paper's findings and limits, for the study overall: Only five or six AZD1222 recipients were SARS-CoV-2 seropositive at baseline, limiting conclusions about previously exposed vaccinees. After two AZD1222 doses, spike-specific TCR breadth and depth were significantly higher than at day 0 and than in MenACWY recipients. The 56-69-year group was small, and its depth increase did not reach significance, likely because of low power. Participants were mostly white British and included more females than males, and it was suggested by the authors that clonal diversity may have been underestimated. Reportedly, close to half of the unique spike-specific TCRs recognized epitopes lying outside the regions that are mutated in the B.1.351 and B.1.1.7 variants. The whole spike protein was spanned by vaccine-associated CD4 TCRs, and dominant responses were seen in regions 160-218 and 743-854. No day 14 peak-response samples were available, so repertoires were characterized only after the peak T cell response.

In light of the paper, this sample's time point label describes: baseline before first vaccination. This specimen's treatment or condition label, per the study, means: meningococcal conjugate vaccine given as trial control. Vaccinee samples were obtained from the UK trials COV001 and COV002, which included a single-blind randomized controlled phase 2/3 trial of AZD1222 (ChAdOx1 nCoV-19) in healthy adults. For TCRbeta chain sequencing, PBMC samples from trial participants were taken at day 0 and at day 28 after the second dose. The CDR3 regions of human TCRbeta chains were analyzed by immunosequencing. Processing in the source paper ran as follows. Repertoire TCRs were checked for matches against a reference library of SARS-CoV-2-specific TCRs that had been generated using the MIRA antigen-specificity platform. Breadth meant the fraction of unique TCRs that were SARS-CoV-2-associated, whereas depth meant the fraction of total T cells that were SARS-CoV-2-associated. Each spike-specific TCR was assigned to its reactive spike region and to a CD4 or CD8 class using the MIRA data. Log10-transformed breadth and depth values were compared by one-way ANOVA with Sidak's multiple comparisons tests. The table was pulled from immuneACCESS by TCRdb, which kept in-frame rearrangements only. Such tables lose some clones; where checked, under half of the loss comes from unresolved V genes, and the rest has no known cause. The V and J calls and clone size come from that table; D and trimming were worked out from the DNA. In all, the sample holds around 110,000 clones, and approximately 83% of those were seen once. Roughly 4.3% of the sample is in the top ten clones.

Including the terminal cysteine and phenylalanine, the CDR3 comprises 16 residues. The CDR3 DNA has 48 bases and is translated from base 1. Taken from the germline V gene, the CDR1 and CDR2 loops are SGHTS and YDEGEE. Cut back by 4 bases and 2 bases, the V and J ends lie 17 bases apart. The specimen comprised peripheral blood, sampled on day 0 of MenACWY control vaccination. The chain is encoded by TRBV5-8 joined to TRBJ2-3; a tentative D match to TRBD1 spans 5 bases. The TCR sequence derives from an adult in good health. For the CDR3, the sequence is CASSQSPRQNTDTQYF. The sequenced DNA is TGTGCCAGCAGCCAATCACCCCGACAGAACACAGATACGCAGTATTTT.